This T cell receptor (beta chain) was retrieved from a study of cytomegalovirus exposure and HLA in healthy donors. Across the whole study: Early released data comprised about 84 million unique TCRs from HLA-typed donors.

Healthy bone marrow donors made up the donor group. Both 60 Vbeta primers and 13 Jbeta primers went into the PCR. In the original processing: It was a later analysis that counted roughly 80 million unique TCR beta chains, of which around 11 million were shared. The table came from immunoSEQ multiplex PCR; TCRdb's copy has only in-frame clones and leaves some out. V and J calls and clone size are those listed in that table; D and trimming were worked out from the DNA. The sample lists around 120,000 clones, 81% occurring once. The TCR originated in a man between 18 and 35 years old in good health and CMV-seronegative. The sequencing sample was made of PBMCs.

The CDR3: CASSLGLPNEKLFF. CDR3 DNA sequence: TGTGCCAGCAGCTTAGGTCTACCTAATGAAAAACTGTTTTTT. The gene calls are TRBV13 and TRBJ1-4; no definite D call. The CDR3 contains 14 residues. V lost 0 bases, J lost 3 bases, and 5 bases lay in between. CDR1 and CDR2 from the germline V gene are PRHDT and FYEKMQ (reference sequence).